This is a list of T cell receptor beta chains from one sample in a study of blood T cell repertoires in COVID-19. The method was immunoSEQ multiplex PCR; TCRdb's version includes in-frame clones alone and lacks a portion of them. Altogether a few hundred thousand clones are present, 80% to 90% being singletons, with the ten largest covering 4% to 4.5%. Sequencing input: PBMCs or T cells enriched from blood (not recorded which). The receptors shown here come from a woman aged 30 to 39 who had recovered from COVID-19. Both conserved end residues are part of each CDR3. A D gene is named only where the DNA matches it firmly. Not every row has a clone size; where given, it reads once, few, many or a size class.

clone size,V gene,J gene,D gene,CDR3 protein,CDR3 DNA
.,TRBV19,TRBJ2-2,.,CASRVTWPDLENTGELFF,TGTGCCAGTAGGGTTACGTGGCCGGACTTAGAGAACACCGGGGAGCTGTTTTTT
.,TRBV2,TRBJ2-5,TRBD2,CASSIQGQGGETQYF,TGTGCCAGCAGCATCCAAGGTCAGGGAGGGGAGACCCAGTACTTC
.,TRBV11-3,TRBJ2-1,.,CASSERAGSVYNEQFF,TGTGCCAGCAGCGAAAGGGCCGGTAGCGTCTACAATGAGCAGTTCTTC
few,TRBV5-1,TRBJ1-2,.,CASSVSGQANYGYTF,TGCGCCAGCAGCGTCAGTGGTCAAGCTAACTATGGCTACACCTTC
.,TRBV19,TRBJ1-6,.,CASSIGVANSPLHF,TGTGCCAGTAGTATAGGCGTTGCGAACTCACCCCTCCACTTT
.,TRBV5-6,TRBJ2-7,TRBD1,CASSALSRDRSSYEQYF,TGTGCCAGCAGCGCCCTGAGTCGGGACAGGTCCTCCTACGAGCAGTACTTC
.,TRBV28,TRBJ1-3,TRBD1,CASSLGGTGVNTIYF,TGTGCCAGCAGTTTAGGTGGGACAGGGGTAAACACCATATATTTT
.,TRBV18,TRBJ2-1,.,CASSRGASEDEQFF,TGTGCCAGCTCTCGTGGCGCATCCGAGGATGAGCAGTTCTTC
.,TRBV7-9,TRBJ1-6,TRBD1,CASSSPGQGWDSPLHF,TGTGCCAGCAGCTCCCCGGGACAGGGTTGGGATTCACCCCTCCACTTT
.,TRBV28,TRBJ2-7,.,CASRHSTYEQYF,TGTGCCAGCAGGCATTCTACGTACGAGCAGTACTTC
.,TRBV6-4,TRBJ2-3,TRBD2,CASKALAGGPDTQYF,TGTGCCAGCAAGGCACTAGCGGGGGGTCCAGATACGCAGTATTTT
.,TRBV10-1,TRBJ2-3,.,CASSESLRDTQYF,TGCGCCAGCAGTGAGTCCCTCCGAGATACGCAGTATTTT
.,TRBV9,TRBJ1-4,.,CASSVGVLQGEKLFF,TGTGCCAGCAGCGTAGGAGTCCTTCAGGGTGAAAAACTGTTTTTT
few,TRBV28,TRBJ2-7,TRBD1,CAVGQAYEQYF,TGTGCCGTCGGACAGGCCTACGAGCAGTACTTC
.,TRBV7-2,TRBJ1-2,.,CASSPYRGANYGYTF,TGTGCCAGCAGCCCCTATCGAGGTGCTAACTATGGCTACACCTTC
.,TRBV27,TRBJ1-4,.,CASSPQRRNEKLFF,TGTGCCAGCAGTCCCCAGAGGCGCAATGAAAAACTGTTTTTT
.,TRBV30,TRBJ2-3,.,CAWSAQGTRISRDTQYF,TGTGCCTGGAGTGCACAGGGGACTAGGATTAGCCGGGATACGCAGTATTTT
.,TRBV9,TRBJ2-7,TRBD2,CASSAYGTSGGQPPYEQYF,TGTGCCAGCAGCGCGTACGGGACTAGCGGGGGCCAACCTCCCTACGAGCAGTACTTC
.,TRBV7-8,TRBJ1-2,.,CVVRRVGYGYTF,TGTGTAGTGCGCCGGGTGGGCTATGGCTACACCTTC
.,TRBV11-3,TRBJ2-1,.,CASSYGLSRDNEQFF,TGTGCCAGCAGCTATGGCCTCAGTCGGGACAATGAGCAGTTCTTC
.,TRBV15,TRBJ2-3,.,CATSRDRTATDTQYF,TGTGCCACCAGCAGAGACCGGACAGCCACAGATACGCAGTATTTT
.,TRBV19,TRBJ1-3,.,CASSIVGSSGNTIYF,TGTGCCAGTAGTATAGTGGGCAGCTCTGGAAACACCATATATTTT
.,TRBV5-1,TRBJ2-7,TRBD2,CASSLATGTTYEQYF,TGCGCCAGCAGCTTGGCCACCGGGACTACCTACGAGCAGTACTTC
once,TRBV10-3,TRBJ1-4,.,CATQTGPNEELFF,TGTGCCACCCAAACAGGGCCGAATGAAGAACTGTTTTTT
.,TRBV4-1,TRBJ2-1,TRBD2,CASSQVGGASYNEQFF,TGCGCCAGCAGCCAAGTCGGGGGGGCCTCCTACAATGAGCAGTTCTTC
.,TRBV19,TRBJ1-5,.,CASNTASGSDQPQHF,TGTGCCAGTAACACGGCTTCGGGGTCCGACCAGCCCCAGCATTTT
.,TRBV28,TRBJ1-1,TRBD1,CATPGQGSEAFF,TGTGCCACTCCGGGACAGGGCAGTGAAGCTTTCTTT
.,TRBV3-1/TRBV3-2,TRBJ2-7,TRBD2,CASSLTPLLAGIGYEQYF,TGTGCCAGCAGCCTAACCCCCCTCCTAGCGGGAATCGGATACGAGCAGTACTTC